The 20 T cell receptor beta chains reported below all come from one sample, sequenced in a study of shared clonotypes between healthy human individuals. TCRdb's table, derived via immunoSEQ multiplex PCR, lists solely in-frame clones and lacks some. This sample carries over 400,000 clones, 90% to 97% of them seen once, and the ten largest clones take around 0.067%. What was sequenced was naive CD4+ T cells sorted from blood. The subset here: CD45RA+ positively selected. Source of these receptors: a woman aged 25 to 39 in good health.

V is TRBV7-2 and J is TRBJ2-4; a possible D gene is TRBD1 (5 bases). Trimming removed 0 bases from V and 5 bases from J, with 26 bases in between. The V gene's germline CDR1 is SGHTA and CDR2 FQGNSA. The CDR3 totals 20 residues. CDR3 in amino acids: CASSLATRGRAYTPENIQYF. CDR3 DNA sequence: TGTGCCAGCAGCTTAGCTACACGTGGCAGGGCTTATACTCCCGAAAACATTCAGTACTTC.

The V call is TRBV28, the J call TRBJ1-5, with 8 bases lining up with TRBD1. CDR3 length: 14 residues. V lost 5 bases and J lost 5; bases outside the gene matches: 5. Germline V gene lookup returns CDR1 MDHEN and CDR2 SYDVKM. CDR3 nucleotides: TGTGCCAGCAGTCTCGGACAGGGTTATCAGCCCCAGCATTTT. This encodes CASSLGQGYQPQHF.

V gene TRBV27 combines with J gene TRBJ1-2; TRBD1 might be the D (5 bases). This CDR3 comprises 14 residues. V gave up 2 bases and J gave up 4 bases, with 11 bases separating them. Germline V gene sequence: CDR1 MNHEY, CDR2 SMNVEV (reference sequence). The CDR3 is CASSLRGGLYGYTF. The CDR3 region has the DNA TGTGCCAGCAGTTTAAGGGGTGGACTCTATGGCTACACCTTC.

This clone has a single count. The chain has TRBV10-3 and TRBJ2-5, with no clear D. The CDR3 runs to 11 residues. Between the trimmed V and J ends, which lost 8 bases and 2 bases, there was a span of 6 bases. Germline V gene lookup returns CDR1 ENHRY and CDR2 SYGVKD. In DNA form, the CDR3 reads TGTGCCATCTCTGAACAAGAGACCCAGTACTTC. It specifies CAISEQETQYF.

This clone showed up just a few times. The chain combines TRBV11-2 with TRBJ1-2, with unresolved D. This CDR3 spans 12 amino acids. Trimming took off 2 bases at V and 6 bases at J, with 7 bases between the two ends. Germline-derived CDR1 and CDR2 are SGHAT and FQNNGV. CDR3 DNA: TGTGCCAGCAGCTTAAGGAGGGATGGCTACACCTTC. This encodes CASSLRRDGYTF.

Only a few counts were recorded for this clone. The rearrangement uses TRBV18 and TRBJ2-7; 7 positions agree with TRBD2. The germline V gene has CDR1 KGHSH and CDR2 LQKENI. V lost 2 bases, J lost 3 bases, and 4 bases stayed unmatched. This CDR3 has 14 residues. This chain's CDR3 is CASSPAGEVYEQYF. The CDR3 bases are TGTGCCAGCTCACCAGCGGGGGAAGTCTACGAGCAGTACTTC.

The chain employs TRBV5-4 and TRBJ2-5; 7 nucleotides match TRBD1. V shed 4 bases, J shed 5 bases, and the junction held 5 bases outside the gene matches. The CDR3 runs to 13 residues. Germline assignment: CDR1 SGHNT and CDR2 YYREEE (reference sequence). The CDR3 region is CASSPGQWETQYF. The CDR3 nucleotides are TGTGCCAGCAGCCCGGGACAGTGGGAGACCCAGTACTTC.

The gene calls are TRBV15 and TRBJ2-1, with no clear D. V shed 0 bases and J shed 7 bases, with 4 bases lying between them. Germline CDR1 LNHNV, CDR2 YYDKDF (reference sequence). There are 12 residues in the CDR3. CDR3: CATSRDQNEQFF. The CDR3 DNA reads TGTGCCACCAGCAGAGATCAGAATGAGCAGTTCTTC.

This rearrangement joins TRBV7-8 to TRBJ2-7; D might be TRBD2 (6 bases). This CDR3 contains 17 residues. CDR1 and CDR2 from the germline V gene are SGHVS and FQNEAQ. The V gene lost 1 base and the J gene lost 0 bases, with 16 bases spanning the gap. The CDR3 sequence: CASSLVRAGIRSYEQYF. CDR3 coding DNA: TGTGCCAGCAGCTTAGTACGGGCGGGAATCCGCTCCTACGAGCAGTACTTC.

Regarding this clone: The sample has other DNA sequences that encode this CDR3 too. The V gene is TRBV28, the J gene TRBJ2-7; D is unresolved. The CDR3 has 10 amino acids. Trimming cost V 11 bases and J 3 bases, with 8 bases left between them. Germline assignment: CDR1 MDHEN and CDR2 SYDVKM. CDR3 region: CASSGYEQYF. The DNA of the CDR3 is TGTGCCTCCTCGGGCTACGAGCAGTACTTC.

V usage is TRBV7-9 and J usage is TRBJ2-2; D ambiguous. V dropped 10 bases and J dropped 7 bases, with 13 bases sitting between them. Germline CDR1 and CDR2: SEHNR and FQNEAQ (reference sequence). The CDR3 spans 12 residues. The CDR3 DNA is TGTGCCATCCGTACTTGGGACGGGGAGCTGTTTTTT. It is translated as CAIRTWDGELFF.

The V and J genes are TRBV6-5 and TRBJ2-7; no clear D. The V end was cut by 0 bases, the J end by 2 bases, with 8 bases between. Germline V gives CDR1 MNHEY, CDR2 SVGAGI. This CDR3 contains 14 residues. CDR3 loop: CASSYSKRAYEQYF. For the CDR3, the DNA is TGTGCCAGCAGTTACTCGAAAAGAGCCTACGAGCAGTACTTC.

This chain uses TRBV6-6 with TRBJ2-2; D possibly corresponds to TRBD1 (5 bases). In germline, CDR1 is MNHNY, CDR2 SVGAGI (reference sequence). CDR3 length: 12 residues. Trimming stripped 6 bases from V and 5 bases from J, with 7 bases between. The CDR3 sequence is CASRAGTGELFF. The CDR3, as DNA: TGTGCCAGCAGAGCAGGGACCGGGGAGCTGTTTTTT.

V and J are TRBV6-5 and TRBJ2-3, with 9 bases matching TRBD2. With 2 bases clipped from V and 0 bases from J, the junction kept 3 bases outside the gene matches. Germline V gives CDR1 MNHEY, CDR2 SVGAGI. The CDR3 runs 16 residues. CDR3 DNA: TGTGCCAGCAGTTACAGGACTAGCGTGAGCACAGATACGCAGTATTTT. Translated, it gives CASSYRTSVSTDTQYF.

In DNA, the CDR3 is TGTGCCAGCAGCATCCGTAGCGGACTCTCCTACGAGCAGTACTTC. It encodes CASSIRSGLSYEQYF. The chain couples TRBV7-8 to TRBJ2-5; weak D call: TRBD2 (6 bases). Near its end, the DNA agrees better with TRBJ2-7, so the J call may be wrong. This CDR3 spans 15 amino acids. Germline loops: CDR1 SGHVS, CDR2 FQNEAQ.

The chain employs TRBV9 and TRBJ2-5; D uncertain. Germline-derived CDR1 and CDR2 are SGDLS and YYNGEE. V lost 0 bases, J lost 7 bases, and 13 bases lay in between. CDR3 length: 14 amino acids. The CDR3 nucleotides are TGTGCCAGCAGCGTAGGCGGCAGTTCAGTGACCCAGTACTTC. As protein: CASSVGGSSVTQYF.

J is TRBJ2-1 and V is TRBV5-1, with 7 nucleotides matching TRBD2. Trimming took 4 bases from V and 5 from J; bases not matched to a gene: 12. From germline, CDR1 is SGHRS and CDR2 YFSETQ. The CDR3 extends over 16 amino acids. The CDR3 region has the DNA TGCGCCAGCAGCCGGGAGGTGCAGTGGAGGAACAATGAGCAGTTCTTC. Translating it yields CASSREVQWRNNEQFF.

The V gene is TRBV5-1, the J gene TRBJ2-5; D unclear. The V end lost 1 base, the J end lost 0 bases, and 7 bases lay between the germline ends. Germline CDR1 reads SGHRS; CDR2 reads YFSETQ. There are 14 residues in the CDR3. The CDR3 sequence: CASSLQTHQETQYF. In nucleotides, the CDR3 is TGCGCCAGCAGCTTGCAAACACACCAAGAGACCCAGTACTTC.

This chain links TRBV28 with TRBJ2-7; D tentatively reads TRBD1 or TRBD2 (5 bases each). Per germline, CDR1 MDHEN and CDR2 SYDVKM. V was trimmed by 1 base and J by 7 bases, leaving 8 bases between them. The CDR3 contains 12 residues. CDR3 sequence: CASSLSWGEQYF. Here the CDR3 DNA reads TGTGCCAGCAGTTTATCCTGGGGGGAGCAGTACTTC.

The V call is TRBV5-5, the J call TRBJ2-5; 7 nucleotides line up with TRBD1. The CDR3 sequence is 13 residues long. Looked up from germline, CDR1 is SGHKS and CDR2 is YYEKEE (reference sequence). The V and J ends lost 1 base and 3 bases, in that order; junction bases with no gene match: 0. CDR3 DNA: TGTGCCAGCAGCTTGACAGGGGAAGAGACCCAGTACTTC. Encoded protein: CASSLTGEETQYF.